The sequence of this T cell receptor (beta chain) was determined in a study of blood T cell repertoires in COVID-19. Background on the study: The United States, Italy and Spain were the sources of the acute and convalescent COVID-19 samples. Sources were T cells, B-cell-depleted T cells, or PBMCs; the material itself was cDNA or gDNA.

Per the original methods: Counts of nucleated cells, estimated from reference gene primer amplification, were obtained. Some clones are missing from TCRdb's copy, which holds only in-frame ones; the method was immunoSEQ multiplex PCR. For V, J and clone size, that table is used; D and trimming come from the DNA. The table lists under 250,000 clones, approximately 82% of them singletons, with approximately 9% in the top ten. Losses at the gene ends were 7 bases for V and 4 bases for J; bases not matched to a gene: 5. The CDR3 length is 14 residues. Germline V gene data show CDR1 as SNHLY and CDR2 as FYNNEI.

Sequenced material: peripheral blood. The chain couples TRBV2 to TRBJ1-5, with 9 bases lining up with TRBD1. The receptor was isolated from a man aged 35-49 years with active or convalescent COVID-19. The CDR3 DNA reads TGTGCCAGCATGCTCGGGACAGGGAATCAGCCCCAGCATTTT. Translated, it gives CASMLGTGNQPQHF.